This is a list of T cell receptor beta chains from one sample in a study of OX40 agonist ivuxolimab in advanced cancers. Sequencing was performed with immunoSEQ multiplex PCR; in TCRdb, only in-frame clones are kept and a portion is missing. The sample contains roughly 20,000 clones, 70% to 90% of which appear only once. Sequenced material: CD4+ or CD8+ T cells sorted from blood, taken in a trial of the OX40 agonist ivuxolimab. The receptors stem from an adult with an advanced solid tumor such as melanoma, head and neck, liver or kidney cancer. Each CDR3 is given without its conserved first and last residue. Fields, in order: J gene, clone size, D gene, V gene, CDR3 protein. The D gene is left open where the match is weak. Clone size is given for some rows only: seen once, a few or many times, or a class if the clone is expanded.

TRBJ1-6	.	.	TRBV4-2	ASRENSPLH
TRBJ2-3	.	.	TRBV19	ASINRDSDTQY
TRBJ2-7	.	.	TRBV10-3	AISVSYEQY
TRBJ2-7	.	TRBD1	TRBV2	ASLLLRDRAYEQY
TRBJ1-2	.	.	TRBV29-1	SVGDGGEVGGYT
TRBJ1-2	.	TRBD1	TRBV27	ASRDSGQGAYGYT
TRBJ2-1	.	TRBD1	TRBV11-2	ASSPRLGQERGEQF
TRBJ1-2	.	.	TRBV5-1	ASSSGRDNYGYT
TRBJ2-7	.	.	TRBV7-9	ASSSNGYEQY
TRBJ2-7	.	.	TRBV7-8	ASSFRRDEQY
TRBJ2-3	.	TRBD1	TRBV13	ASTARAQGAVLTDTQY
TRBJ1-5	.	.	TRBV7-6	ASSPTGTQPQH
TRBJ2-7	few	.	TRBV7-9	ASRGSYEQY
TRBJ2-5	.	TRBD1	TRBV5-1	ASSLVELTGEEETQY
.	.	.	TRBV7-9	ASVTAYEQY
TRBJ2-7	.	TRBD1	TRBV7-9	ASSSIPGQLNYEQY
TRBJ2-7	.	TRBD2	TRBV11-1	ASSSTSGMSYEQY
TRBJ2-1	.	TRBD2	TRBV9	ASSSFLAGAYNEQF
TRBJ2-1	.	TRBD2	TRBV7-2	ASSFLAGGVNEQF
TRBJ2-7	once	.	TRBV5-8	ASSLYQDHEQY
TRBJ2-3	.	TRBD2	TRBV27	ASSFPSGGSTQY
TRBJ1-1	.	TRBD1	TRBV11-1	ASSYRQGGEAF
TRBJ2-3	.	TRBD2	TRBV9	ASSEPAGGGADTQY
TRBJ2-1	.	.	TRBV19	ASSGTPEQVPYNEQF
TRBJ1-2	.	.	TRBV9	ASSGWEAGNYGYT
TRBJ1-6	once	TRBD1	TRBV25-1	ASSGGTGVGSPLH
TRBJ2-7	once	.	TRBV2	ASSEEGTTYEQY
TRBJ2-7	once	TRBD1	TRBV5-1	ASSWDSTYEQY
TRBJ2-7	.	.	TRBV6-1	ASGQGMQY
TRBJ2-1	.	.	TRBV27	ASSLWAGAYNEQF
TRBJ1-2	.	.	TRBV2	ASSEARGALNYGYT
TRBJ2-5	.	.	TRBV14	ASSPPGETQY
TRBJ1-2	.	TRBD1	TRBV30	AWSGDRKAPVLEVYGYT
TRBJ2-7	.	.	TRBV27	ASRTEGESYEQY
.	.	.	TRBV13	ASSLGGFSYEQY
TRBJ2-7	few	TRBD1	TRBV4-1	ASSQGTGWYEQY
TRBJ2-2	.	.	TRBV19	ASSDGRGANTGELF
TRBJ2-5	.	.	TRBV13	ASSPTGEGETQY
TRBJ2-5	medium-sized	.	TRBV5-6	ASSFTSEQETQY
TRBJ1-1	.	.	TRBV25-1	ASSWGMNTEAF
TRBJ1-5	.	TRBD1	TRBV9	ASSGETGLNQPQH
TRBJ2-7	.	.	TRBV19	ASSPGPFSYEQY
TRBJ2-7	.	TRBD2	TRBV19	ATGAGTRSYEQY
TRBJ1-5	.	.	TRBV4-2	ASSQEGQSNQPQH
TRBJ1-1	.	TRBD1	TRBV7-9	ASSHYRGEAF
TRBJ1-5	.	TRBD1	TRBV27	ASSGTALHQPQH
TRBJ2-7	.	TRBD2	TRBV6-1	ASSVLAGGYEQY
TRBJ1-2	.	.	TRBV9	ASSPKGGSPYGYT